The sequence of this TCR beta chain was determined in a study of T-cell memory formation after mild COVID-19. The overall study: The TCR clusters were mostly specific to one donor. General study results and limits: Clones that got smaller from day 15 to 85 had even CD4/CD8, while clones growing later tipped toward CD4+. Largely, contracting CD4+ clones fell within CM and EM, and contracting CD8+ clones within EMRA.

TCR alpha and TCR beta cDNA libraries carrying sample barcodes and UMIs were produced by 5'RACE using constant-segment primers. TCRdb recomputed calls from the 5' RACE reads with MiXCR, one row per CDR3 protein. Of about 400,000 distinct CDR3 sequences in the sample, around 17% were seen once. This CDR3 is 17 amino acids long. Trimming removed 0 bases from V and 5 bases from J; junction bases left unmatched: 8. In germline, CDR1 is LGHNA, CDR2 YNFKEQ. Note on this clonotype: Its target is unknown.

Sequencing was performed on PBMCs or a T cell subset sorted from them (not recorded which). This chain joins TRBV4-2 and TRBJ2-5, with 11 bases lining up with TRBD2. The sequence derives from a young man who had mild COVID-19 (a few samples of this study predate the infection). Cell type and time point are not known. CDR3 nucleotide sequence: TGTGCCAGCAGCCAAGAATTACCTAGCGGGGGGTCTGAGACCCAGTACTTC. It codes for CASSQELPSGGSETQYF.